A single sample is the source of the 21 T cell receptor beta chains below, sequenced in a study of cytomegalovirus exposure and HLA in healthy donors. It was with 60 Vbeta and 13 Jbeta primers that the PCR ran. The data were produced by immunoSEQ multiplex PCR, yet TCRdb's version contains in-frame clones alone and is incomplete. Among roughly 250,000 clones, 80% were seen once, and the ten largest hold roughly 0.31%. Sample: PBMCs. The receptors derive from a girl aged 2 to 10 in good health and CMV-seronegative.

CDR3 nucleotide sequence: TGTGCCAGCAGCCAAGTACTAGCGGGGTCCTACGAGCAGTACTTC. This translates into CASSQVLAGSYEQYF. The chain couples TRBV4-2 to TRBJ2-7; 10 nucleotides agree with TRBD2. The CDR3 is 15 residues long. CDR1 is LGHNA, CDR2 YNFKEQ, per germline. The V segment lost 1 base and the J segment 1 base; nucleotides outside the gene matches: 1.

CDR3 protein: CASSGSGTGIRAFF. The DNA of the CDR3 is TGTGCCAGCAGCGGATCCGGGACAGGGATTCGAGCTTTCTTT. J is TRBJ1-1 and V is TRBV9; 9 bases fit TRBD1. J lost 10 bases, V lost 3 bases, and 10 bases had no gene match. Germline V gene lookup returns CDR1 SGDLS and CDR2 YYNGEE. This CDR3 region has 14 residues.

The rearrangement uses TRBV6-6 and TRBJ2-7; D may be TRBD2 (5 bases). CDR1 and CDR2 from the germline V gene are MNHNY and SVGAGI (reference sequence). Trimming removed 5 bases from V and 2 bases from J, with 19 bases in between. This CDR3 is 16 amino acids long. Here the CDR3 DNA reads TGTGCCAGCAGTACCCCTTCCGGCGGGCGGGCCTACGAGCAGTACTTC. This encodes CASSTPSGGRAYEQYF.

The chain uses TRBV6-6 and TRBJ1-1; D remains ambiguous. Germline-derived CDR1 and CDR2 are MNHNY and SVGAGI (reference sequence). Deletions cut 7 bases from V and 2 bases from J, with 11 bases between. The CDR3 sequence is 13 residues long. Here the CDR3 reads CASTSQYNTEAFF. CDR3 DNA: TGTGCCAGCACCTCACAGTATAACACTGAAGCTTTCTTT.

The CDR3 DNA is TGTGCCAGCAGCCAAGACGGCGGGGGAACCTACAATGAGCAGTTCTTC. This sequence encodes CASSQDGGGTYNEQFF. The J gene is TRBJ2-1, the V gene TRBV4-2; 7 nucleotides line up with TRBD2. Germline trimming cut 0 bases from V and 2 bases from J; bases unmatched to any gene: 4. The CDR3 spans 16 residues. Germline loops: CDR1 LGHNA, CDR2 YNFKEQ.

CDR3 sequence: CASSSQTPTRPGWQYF. The CDR3 nucleotides are TGTGCCAGCAGCTCGCAAACCCCCACGCGCCCGGGTTGGCAGTACTTC. The chain couples TRBV5-4 to TRBJ2-7, with D hard to call. Germline loops: CDR1 SGHNT, CDR2 YYREEE (reference sequence). Trimming took 3 bases from V and 9 from J, leaving 25 bases between them. The CDR3 is made up of 16 amino acids.

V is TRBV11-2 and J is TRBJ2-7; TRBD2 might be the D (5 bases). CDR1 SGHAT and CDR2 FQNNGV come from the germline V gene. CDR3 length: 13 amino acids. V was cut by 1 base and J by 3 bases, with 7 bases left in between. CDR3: CASSLGTLYEQYF. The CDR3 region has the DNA TGTGCCAGCAGCTTAGGGACTCTCTACGAGCAGTACTTC.

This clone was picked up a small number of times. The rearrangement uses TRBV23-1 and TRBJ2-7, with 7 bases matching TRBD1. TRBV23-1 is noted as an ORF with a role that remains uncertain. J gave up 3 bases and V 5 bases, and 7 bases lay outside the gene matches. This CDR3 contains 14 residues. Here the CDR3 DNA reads TGCGCCAGCAGTTCCGGGACAGACTTCTACGAGCAGTACTTC. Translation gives CASSSGTDFYEQYF.

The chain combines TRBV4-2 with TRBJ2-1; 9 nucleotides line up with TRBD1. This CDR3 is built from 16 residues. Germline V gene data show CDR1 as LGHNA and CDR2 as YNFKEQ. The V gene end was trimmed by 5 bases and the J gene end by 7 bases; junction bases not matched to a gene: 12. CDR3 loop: CASSYPGTGKRNEQFF. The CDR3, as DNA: TGTGCCAGCAGCTACCCCGGGACAGGGAAGAGGAATGAGCAGTTCTTC.

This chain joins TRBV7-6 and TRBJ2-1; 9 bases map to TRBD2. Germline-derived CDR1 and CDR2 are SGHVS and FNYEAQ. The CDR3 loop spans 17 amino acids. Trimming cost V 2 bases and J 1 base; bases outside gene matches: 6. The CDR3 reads CASSLRASGASYNEQFF. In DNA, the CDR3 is TGTGCCAGCAGCTTAAGGGCTAGCGGGGCGTCCTACAATGAGCAGTTCTTC.

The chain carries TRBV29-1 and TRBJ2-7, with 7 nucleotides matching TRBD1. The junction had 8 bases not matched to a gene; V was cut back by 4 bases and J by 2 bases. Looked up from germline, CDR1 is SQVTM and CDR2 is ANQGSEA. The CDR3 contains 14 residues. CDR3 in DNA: TGCAGCGTTGTGGTCAGGGGGTCCACCTACGAGCAGTACTTC. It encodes CSVVVRGSTYEQYF.

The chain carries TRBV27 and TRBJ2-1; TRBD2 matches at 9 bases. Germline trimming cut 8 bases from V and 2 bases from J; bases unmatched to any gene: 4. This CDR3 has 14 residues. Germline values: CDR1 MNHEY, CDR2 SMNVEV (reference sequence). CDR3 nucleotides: TGTGCCAGCTACAAGCGGGGGGCCTACAATGAGCAGTTCTTC. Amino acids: CASYKRGAYNEQFF.

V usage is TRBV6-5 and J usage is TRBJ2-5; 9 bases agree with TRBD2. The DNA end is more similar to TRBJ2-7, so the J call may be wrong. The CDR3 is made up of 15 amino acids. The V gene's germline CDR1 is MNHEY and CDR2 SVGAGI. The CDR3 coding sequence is TGTGCCAGCAGCTTTAAACGACTAGCGGTCTACGAGCAGTACTTC. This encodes CASSFKRLAVYEQYF.

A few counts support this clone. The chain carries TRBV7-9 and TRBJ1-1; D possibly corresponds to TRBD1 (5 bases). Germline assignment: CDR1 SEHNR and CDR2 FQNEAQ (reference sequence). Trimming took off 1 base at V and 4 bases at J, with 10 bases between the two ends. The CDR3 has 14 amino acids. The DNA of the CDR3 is TGTGCCAGCAGCTTAGAAGGGGCAGGCACTGAAGCTTTCTTT. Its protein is CASSLEGAGTEAFF.

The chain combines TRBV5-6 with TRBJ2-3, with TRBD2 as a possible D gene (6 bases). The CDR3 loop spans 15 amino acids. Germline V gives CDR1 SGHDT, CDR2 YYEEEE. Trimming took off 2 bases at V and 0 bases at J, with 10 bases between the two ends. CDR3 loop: CASSFSGSSTDTQYF. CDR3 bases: TGTGCCAGCAGCTTTAGCGGTTCTAGCACAGATACGCAGTATTTT.

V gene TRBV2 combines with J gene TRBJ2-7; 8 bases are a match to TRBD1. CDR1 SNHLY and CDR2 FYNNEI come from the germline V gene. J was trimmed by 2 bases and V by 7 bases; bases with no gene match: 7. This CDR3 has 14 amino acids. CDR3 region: CASIGQGYTYEQYF. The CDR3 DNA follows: TGTGCCAGCATCGGACAGGGCTATACCTACGAGCAGTACTTC.

The CDR3 DNA reads as TGTGCCATCAGTGATCTTACTAGCGGGAGCACAGATACGCAGTATTTT. Translating it yields CAISDLTSGSTDTQYF. The chain employs TRBV10-3 and TRBJ2-3; TRBD2 aligns across 9 bases. The CDR3 length is 16 residues. J gave up 0 bases and V 3 bases, and 4 bases lay outside the gene matches. Germline V gene data show CDR1 as ENHRY and CDR2 as SYGVKD.

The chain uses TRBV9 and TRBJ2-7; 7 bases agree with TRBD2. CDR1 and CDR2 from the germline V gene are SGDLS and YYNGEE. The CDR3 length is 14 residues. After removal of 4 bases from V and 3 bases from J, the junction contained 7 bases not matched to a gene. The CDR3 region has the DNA TGTGCCAGCAGCCCTCGGGACTACGGCTACGAGCAGTACTTC. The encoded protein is CASSPRDYGYEQYF.

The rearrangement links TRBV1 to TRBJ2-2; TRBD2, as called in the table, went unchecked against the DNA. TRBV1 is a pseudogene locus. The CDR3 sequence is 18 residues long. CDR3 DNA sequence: TGCACCAGCAGCCAAAATAGTGGAACTATCGGGGGCACCGGGGAGCTGTTTTTT. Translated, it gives CTSSQNSGTIGGTGELFF.

The CDR3 loop reads CASSGTGSSGNTIYF. As DNA, the CDR3 is TGTGCCAGCTCAGGGACAGGGAGCTCTGGAAACACCATATATTTT. This chain links TRBV18 with TRBJ1-3, with 9 bases matching TRBD1. This CDR3 is 15 amino acids long. Germline V lookup: CDR1 KGHSH, CDR2 LQKENI. J was trimmed by 0 bases and V by 5 bases; bases with no gene match: 2.

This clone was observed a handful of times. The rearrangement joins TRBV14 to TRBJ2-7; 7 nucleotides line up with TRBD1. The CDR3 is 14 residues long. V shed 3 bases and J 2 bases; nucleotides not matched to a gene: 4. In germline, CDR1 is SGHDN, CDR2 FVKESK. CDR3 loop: CASSHMTGTYEQYF. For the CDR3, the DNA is TGTGCCAGCAGCCATATGACAGGGACCTACGAGCAGTACTTC.